Following are 2 T cell receptor beta chains from one sample sequenced in a study of blood T cell repertoires in COVID-19. Assay: immunoSEQ multiplex PCR; the TCRdb copy retains only in-frame clones and omits some. The sample yields approximately 77,000 clones, 70% to 90% seen once. Material for sequencing was peripheral blood. Receptor source: a man aged 50-60 years with COVID-19, enrolled during active disease.

This clone was recorded only once. This rearrangement joins TRBV5-1 to TRBJ2-7, with a possible D match to TRBD1 (5 bases). Germline assignment: CDR1 SGHRS and CDR2 YFSETQ. V was trimmed by 0 bases and J by 6 bases, leaving 13 bases between them. This CDR3 spans 14 amino acids. CDR3 in DNA: TGCGCCAGCAGCTTGGGGTCCAGGGTGGGCGAGCAGTACTTC. The encoded protein is CASSLGSRVGEQYF.

The chain couples TRBV28 to TRBJ2-7; D gene uncertain. Germline-derived CDR1 and CDR2 are MDHEN and SYDVKM. The V end lost 6 bases, the J end lost 5 bases, and 11 bases lay between the germline ends. This CDR3 has 12 amino acids. The CDR3 sequence is CASRAESDEQYF. The CDR3 region has the DNA TGTGCCAGCAGGGCCGAATCTGACGAGCAGTACTTC.